The rows below give T cell receptor beta chains drawn from one sample of a study of shared T cell receptors in the human thymus. TCRdb keeps only in-frame clones here, not all; method: immunoSEQ multiplex PCR. Here the sample spans more than 550,000 clones, 87% being singletons. The same sample was also studied in work on human thymus T cells.

The sample comprised thymocytes. The source of these receptors is a boy under two years old with a congenital heart defect. The CDR3 runs from the conserved cysteine through the conserved F or W. A D gene is named only where the DNA matches it firmly. The listing skips clone size in some rows; elsewhere it reads once, few, many or a size class.

d_gene	len	abundance	v_gene	j_gene	CDR3nt	CDR3aa
TRBD2	15	NA	TRBV11-1	TRBJ2-5	TGTGCCAGCAGCTCTGGGACTAGACCTCAAGAGACCCAGTACTTC	CASSSGTRPQETQYF
TRBD1	16	NA	TRBV4-3	TRBJ2-7	TGCGCCAGCAGCCATATACAGGGGGTTGGTTCCTACGAGCAGTACTTC	CASSHIQGVGSYEQYF
NA	18	NA	TRBV7-2	TRBJ2-7	TGTGCCAGCAGCTTCCATGGGCGTAGCGGCAGGAGCTCCTACGAGCAGTACTTC	CASSFHGRSGRSSYEQYF
NA	12	NA	TRBV2	TRBJ1-2	TGTGCCAGCAGTGAACAGGGAGGGGGCTACACCTTC	CASSEQGGGYTF
TRBD2	17	NA	TRBV4-3	TRBJ2-7	TGCGCCAGCAGCCAAGAGAAGCTCGGCGGGAGTCGGTACGAGCAGTACTTC	CASSQEKLGGSRYEQYF
NA	14	NA	TRBV10-3	TRBJ1-6	TGTGCCATCAGGAAAACAGGTGCAAATTCACCCCTCCACTTT	CAIRKTGANSPLHF
NA	15	NA	TRBV5-1	TRBJ1-3	TGCGCCAGCAGCTTGGACGACAGCTCTGGAAACACCATATATTTT	CASSLDDSSGNTIYF
NA	13	few	TRBV28	TRBJ2-7	TGTGCCAGCAGTTTGGGGCTTGGAAGGGAGCAGTACTTC	CASSLGLGREQYF
NA	18	NA	TRBV7-3	TRBJ1-6	TGTGCCAGCAGCTTATCACGGAGAGACAGGAGAAATAATTCACCCCTCCACTTT	CASSLSRRDRRNNSPLHF
NA	16	NA	TRBV19	TRBJ1-2	TGTGCCACTAATCCCCAGGGAAACGATAGAAACTATGGCTACACCTTC	CATNPQGNDRNYGYTF
TRBD1	16	NA	TRBV7-8	TRBJ1-5	TGTGCCAGCAGCTTAGCCATCGGACAGGCGTATCAGCCCCAGCATTTT	CASSLAIGQAYQPQHF
NA	13	NA	TRBV5-1	TRBJ2-1	TGCGCCAGCCCTCAGATATTCTACAATGAGCAGTTCTTC	CASPQIFYNEQFF
TRBD1	14	once	TRBV27	TRBJ1-6	TGTGCCAGCAGTTTCGCGACAGGGGTTTCACCCCTCCACTTT	CASSFATGVSPLHF
NA	19	NA	TRBV5-4	TRBJ2-2	TGTGCCAGCAGCTCGGCCGGAGGGGTGTGGACCACAATTCCCGGGGAGCTGTTTTTT	CASSSAGGVWTTIPGELFF
NA	14	once	TRBV11-2	TRBJ2-5	TGTGCCAGCAGCTTAGGACAGCTCCAAGAGACCCAGTACTTC	CASSLGQLQETQYF
TRBD1	15	NA	TRBV5-6	TRBJ2-7	TGTGCCAGCCGCCACCGACGGGACAGGGGCGACGAGCAGTACTTC	CASRHRRDRGDEQYF
NA	17	NA	TRBV6-1	TRBJ1-4	TGTGCCAGCAGTGAACCCTCAGGCCAGGGCCCGAATGAAAAACTGTTTTTT	CASSEPSGQGPNEKLFF
TRBD2	14	NA	TRBV7-2	TRBJ2-7	TGTGCCAGCAGCTCCCGACTAGCGGGAGGGGAGCAGTACTTC	CASSSRLAGGEQYF
TRBD1	16	NA	TRBV15	TRBJ1-5	TGTGCCACCAGCAGAGACTCCGGGACAGGTTATCAGCCCCAGCATTTT	CATSRDSGTGYQPQHF
TRBD2	15	NA	TRBV7-9	TRBJ2-7	TGTGCCAGCAGCTTAGTAGCGGGAGGGAGTTACGAGCAGTACTTC	CASSLVAGGSYEQYF
TRBD1	16	NA	TRBV6-1	TRBJ1-2	TGTGCCAGCAGTGAACTTCGGACAGGGTCGTACTATGGCTACACCTTC	CASSELRTGSYYGYTF
TRBD2	17	NA	TRBV25-1	TRBJ2-1	TGTGCCAGCAGTGAACACCAACGGACTAGAAACCACAATGAGCAGTTCTTC	CASSEHQRTRNHNEQFF
TRBD2	15	NA	TRBV6-5	TRBJ2-1	TGTGCCACCAAAAACCCGTCCGGGGGGGCGAATGAGCAGTTCTTC	CATKNPSGGANEQFF
NA	15	once	TRBV29-1	TRBJ1-1	TGCAGCGTTGAAGGCGATACACAAGGAGGAACTGAAGCTTTCTTT	CSVEGDTQGGTEAFF
TRBD1	14	few	TRBV9	TRBJ2-3	TGTGCCAGCAGCCCGACAGGGGCCACAGATACGCAGTATTTT	CASSPTGATDTQYF
TRBD1	14	NA	TRBV10-3	TRBJ1-1	TGTGCCATCAGCGCTAGGGACAGGTACGCTGAAGCTTTCTTT	CAISARDRYAEAFF
NA	17	NA	TRBV19	TRBJ1-5	TGTGCCACCAGTCCACTCAGGGCCGAATATAGCAATCAGCCCCAGCATTTT	CATSPLRAEYSNQPQHF
TRBD2	16	NA	TRBV30	TRBJ2-4	TGTGCCTGGAATAGCGGGAGGGCGGCTACCAAAAACATTCAGTACTTC	CAWNSGRAATKNIQYF
NA	16	NA	TRBV7-8	TRBJ1-5	TGTGCCAGCAGCATTACAACGGAGCCACGGGATCAGCCCCAGCATTTT	CASSITTEPRDQPQHF
NA	15	NA	TRBV18	TRBJ1-5	TGTGCCAGCTCACCAGGTCTGCGGGAAAATCAGCCCCAGCATTTT	CASSPGLRENQPQHF
TRBD2	15	NA	TRBV7-3	TRBJ2-3	TGTGCCAGCAGCCCGCGGGGGGATAGCACAGATACGCAGTATTTT	CASSPRGDSTDTQYF
TRBD2	14	NA	TRBV28	TRBJ2-1	TGTGCCAGCAGTGCAGGACTAGCGGGACTTGAGCAGTTCTTC	CASSAGLAGLEQFF
TRBD1	18	NA	TRBV5-6	TRBJ2-2	TGTGCCAGCAGCAATAAAACCTCGACAGGGATGAACACCGGGGAGCTGTTTTTT	CASSNKTSTGMNTGELFF
TRBD2	14	NA	TRBV4-3	TRBJ2-1	TGCGCCAGCAGCCAAAAAGGACTAGCAGGCGAGCAGTTCTTC	CASSQKGLAGEQFF
NA	17	NA	TRBV12-5	TRBJ2-5	TGTGCTAGTGGGCCCCGCCCTCAGAGACCTCCCGGGGAGACCCAGTACTTC	CASGPRPQRPPGETQYF
NA	17	NA	TRBV4-3	TRBJ1-6	TGCGCCAGCAGCCAAGATCACCGGAGCTCCTATAATTCACCCCTCCACTTT	CASSQDHRSSYNSPLHF
TRBD1	15	NA	TRBV7-9	TRBJ1-4	TGTGCCAGCAGGGGACTACAGGGGGCGAGGGAAAAACTGTTTTTT	CASRGLQGAREKLFF
NA	13	NA	TRBV18	TRBJ2-7	TGTGCCAGCTCACCGGGGGCAGGGGTCGAGCAGTACTTC	CASSPGAGVEQYF
TRBD2	14	NA	TRBV27	TRBJ2-1	TGTGCCAGCCAAGGGACTAGCGGGAGAAATGAGCAGTTCTTC	CASQGTSGRNEQFF
TRBD2	17	NA	TRBV19	TRBJ2-1	TGTGCCAGTAGTATAGATAGGGCGGGGGGGCCTACGGATGAGCAGTTCTTC	CASSIDRAGGPTDEQFF
NA	14	NA	TRBV19	TRBJ2-1	TGTGCCAGTAGTCCGTTGGTAGCGGACAATGAGCAGTTCTTC	CASSPLVADNEQFF
NA	14	NA	TRBV5-4	TRBJ2-7	TGTGCCAGCAGCTCCCAGGGGACCTCCTACGAGCAGTACTTC	CASSSQGTSYEQYF
TRBD1	15	NA	TRBV4-1	TRBJ1-4	TGCGCCAGCAGCCTAGAACCGACAGGGACCGGAAAACTGTTTTTT	CASSLEPTGTGKLFF
TRBD2	16	NA	TRBV7-2	TRBJ2-4	TGTGCCAGCCGGCGGGTGGGGCGGGAGTCCAAAAACATTCAGTACTTC	CASRRVGRESKNIQYF
TRBD1	18	NA	TRBV5-6	TRBJ1-1	TGTGCCAGCAGCTTAACCAGGGCAGGGGGCTGTAAGAACACTGAAGCTTTCTTT	CASSLTRAGGCKNTEAFF
TRBD2	15	NA	TRBV9	TRBJ2-1	TGTGCCAGCAGCGGTAGCGGGGGCTCCTACAATGAGCAGTTCTTC	CASSGSGGSYNEQFF
TRBD1	12	NA	TRBV29-1	TRBJ2-1	TGCAGCACAACAGGGGGTGGCAATGAGCAGTTCTTC	CSTTGGGNEQFF
NA	16	NA	TRBV16	TRBJ2-7	TGTGCCAGCAGCCCAAATTCCCGCGGACTAATCTACGAGCAGTACTTC	CASSPNSRGLIYEQYF
TRBD1	17	NA	TRBV10-2	TRBJ1-1	TGCGCCAGCAGTGGTATGAGGGGGCAGAAAGGGAACACTGAAGCTTTCTTT	CASSGMRGQKGNTEAFF
NA	11	few	TRBV20-1	TRBJ2-1	TGCAGTGCTAGAGATCCGGACTATCAGTTCTTC	CSARDPDYQFF
TRBD1	16	NA	TRBV4-1	TRBJ2-5	TGCGCCAGCAGCCAGTCCCCCGGGGACAGAAAAGAGACCCAGTACTTC	CASSQSPGDRKETQYF
TRBD1	15	NA	TRBV5-1	TRBJ2-5	TGCGCCAGCAGCTCCCTGACAGGGGGCGCAGGGGAGCAGTACTTC	CASSSLTGGAGEQYF
TRBD2	17	NA	TRBV11-2	TRBJ2-4	TGTGCCAGCAGCTCCAACCGGGGGGTAACAGCCAAAAACATTCAGTACTTC	CASSSNRGVTAKNIQYF
NA	14	NA	TRBV28	TRBJ2-7	TGTGCCAGCAGCCCCTCAGTCCCAGGGGGGGAGCAGTACTTC	CASSPSVPGGEQYF
NA	13	NA	TRBV5-6	TRBJ1-1	TGTGCCAGCAGCTTGGCAGGTCAGGGGAAAGCTTTCTTT	CASSLAGQGKAFF
TRBD1	18	once	TRBV28	TRBJ2-2	TGTGCCAGCAGACCCGGGACAGGGGGCCCGCTGAACACCGGGGAGCTGTTTTTT	CASRPGTGGPLNTGELFF
TRBD1	15	NA	TRBV28	TRBJ1-6	TGTGCCAGCTTCGGGTCGGAGGACAGGAGTTCACCCCTCCACTTT	CASFGSEDRSSPLHF
TRBD1	16	NA	TRBV4-3	TRBJ1-5	TGCGCCAGCAGCCAAAAGTGGGACAGGGCCTGCGAGACCCAGCATTTT	CASSQKWDRACETQHF
TRBD2	15	once	TRBV27	TRBJ2-1	TGTGCCAGCAGTCGACTAGCGGGGCTGTACAATGAGCAGTTCTTC	CASSRLAGLYNEQFF